A single sample gave rise to the 3 T cell receptor beta chains below, sequenced in a study of blood T cell repertoires in COVID-19. TCRdb keeps only in-frame clones here, not all; method: immunoSEQ multiplex PCR. The sample holds over 90,000 clones, 75% to 90% seen once. Input material: peripheral blood. These receptors were collected from an elderly man with acute or convalescent COVID-19.

The genes are TRBV9 and TRBJ2-2, with D tentatively TRBD2 (6 bases). Trimming cost V 0 bases and J 0 bases, with 15 bases left between them. The length of the CDR3 is 18 residues. Germline CDR1 reads SGDLS; CDR2 reads YYNGEE. This chain's CDR3 is CASSVGQRAGSNTGELFF. As DNA, the CDR3 is TGTGCCAGCAGCGTAGGTCAACGCGCGGGATCGAACACCGGGGAGCTGTTTTTT.

This clone appeared a single time. V gene TRBV2 combines with J gene TRBJ1-2; TRBD1 matches 10 bases. V lost 3 bases and J lost 4; bases outside the gene matches: 5. Per germline, CDR1 SNHLY and CDR2 FYNNEI. The CDR3 runs 15 residues. The CDR3, as DNA: TGTGCCAGCAGTGAGGCGGGACAGGGGTCCTATGGCTACACCTTC. Its protein is CASSEAGQGSYGYTF. Full variable domain (missing parts from reference TRBV2 and TRBJ1-2): EPEVTQTPSHQVTQMGQEVILRCVPISNHLYFYWYRQILGQKVEFLVSFYNNEISEKSEIFDDQFSVERPDGSNFTLKIRSTKLEDSAMYFCASSEAGQGSYGYTFGSGTRLTVV.

The V call is TRBV12-2, the J call TRBJ2-1; TRBD2, the table's D call, lacks a check against the DNA. TRBV12-2 counts as a pseudogene. The CDR3 spans 17 residues. Written as DNA, the CDR3 is TGTGCAAGTCGCTTAGCGGCCACTAGCGCCGAGGGCAATGAGCAGTTCTTC. Its protein product is CASRLAATSAEGNEQFF.